A selection of T cell receptor beta chains follows, all from one sample in a study of Graves' ophthalmopathy and Graves' hyperthyroidism. MiXCR, run by TCRdb on the multiplex PCR reads, gives a single entry per CDR3 protein. The sample lists over a million distinct CDR3 sequences; about 36% were seen once. Specimen: peripheral blood or thyroid tissue (not recorded which). The source is an adult man with Graves' hyperthyroidism. CDR3s include the opening cysteine and the closing phenylalanine or tryptophan. D genes are given only for firm matches. A row's size may be missing; if present it is once, few, many or a size class.

j_call v_call d_call clone_size cdr3_nt cdr3_aa
TRBJ2-7 TRBV12-3/TRBV12-4 . few TGTGCCAGCAGTCCTCTAGAGGGCGACCAGTACTTC CASSPLEGDQYF
TRBJ2-2 TRBV4-3 . once TGCGCCAGCAGCGTCTGGAGGGCAGTTAACACCGGGGAGCTGTTTTTT CASSVWRAVNTGELFF
TRBJ1-5 TRBV2 TRBD1 many TGTGCCAGCGAGAGACGCACGACAGGGGGTAATCAGCCCCAGCATTTT CASERRTTGGNQPQHF
TRBJ2-5 TRBV29-1 TRBD2 once TGCAGCGTTGAAAATAGGGGAGCGGGACAAGAGACCCAGTACTTC CSVENRGAGQETQYF
TRBJ1-5 TRBV11-2 . many TGTGCCAGCAGCCGCTCCCCCAATCAGCCCCAGCATTTT CASSRSPNQPQHF
TRBJ2-7 TRBV7-9 TRBD2 many TGTGCCAGCAGCTTAGGAGCGGGAGGGTACTACGAGCAGTACTTC CASSLGAGGYYEQYF
TRBJ1-1 TRBV29-1 . . TGCAGCGCCGCAGGGTCAGCTTTCTTT CSAAGSAFF
TRBJ2-5 TRBV10-3 TRBD2 many TGTGCCATCTGGCAGGGAGGGCGTGAGACCCAGTACTTC CAIWQGGRETQYF
TRBJ2-3 TRBV5-5 TRBD1 few TGTGCCAGCAGCTTGCAGGGGGCGAGCACAGATACGCAGTATTTT CASSLQGASTDTQYF
TRBJ2-2 TRBV7-8 TRBD1 few TGTGCCAGCAGCTCCCGGACAGGGTTCGCCGGGGAGCTGTTTTTT CASSSRTGFAGELFF
TRBJ1-1 TRBV2 . once TGTGCCAGCACCACACTCGGACTACCGGGGGGGACTGAAGCTTTCTTT CASTTLGLPGGTEAFF
TRBJ2-5 TRBV20-1 TRBD2 . TGCAGTGCTGGACTAGCGGGAGACGAGACCCAGTACTTC CSAGLAGDETQYF
TRBJ2-5 TRBV7-2 TRBD1 many TGTGCCAGCAGCTTAGTCTTGGCTGAACAGGGGTCGACCCAGTACTTC CASSLVLAEQGSTQYF
TRBJ2-2 TRBV7-2 . . TGTGCCAGCAGCTCCCACATTCAACAGAACACCGGGGAGCTGTTTTTT CASSSHIQQNTGELFF
TRBJ2-5 TRBV4-3 TRBD2 many TGCGCCAGCAGCCAAGGTAGCGGGAGGGCCGAGGAGACCCAGTACTTC CASSQGSGRAEETQYF
TRBJ1-1 TRBV14 . many TGTGCCAGCAGCCAAGTGGGGACACCGAACACTGAAGCTTTCTTT CASSQVGTPNTEAFF
TRBJ2-5 TRBV7-9 TRBD2 . TGTGCCAGCAGCCCTCTACTAGCGGGGGCTACTGGAGAGACCCAGTACTTC CASSPLLAGATGETQYF
TRBJ1-4 TRBV20-1 . many TGCAGTGCCAGGGCCCCAGATGAAAAACTGTTTTTT CSARAPDEKLFF
TRBJ2-5 TRBV4-1 . many TGCGCCAGCAGCCAGTGGCAAGGGGAGACCCAGTACTTC CASSQWQGETQYF
TRBJ1-2 TRBV25-1 . . TGCGCCAGCAGCTTAAAGACCGGGCTACCCACATTTTATGGCTACACCTTC CASSLKTGLPTFYGYTF
TRBJ2-3 TRBV6-4 . . TGTGCCAGTGGTAGGGGGACTAGCACAGATACGCAGTATTTT CASGRGTSTDTQYF
TRBJ1-5 TRBV19 TRBD1 . TGTGCCAGTGGGCGCCGAACAGGGGAGGGGAGTGGTAATCAGCCCCAGCATTTT CASGRRTGEGSGNQPQHF
TRBJ1-2 TRBV20-1 . many TGCAGTGCTAACCGACGTAGACACGGCTACACCTTC CSANRRRHGYTF
TRBJ2-7 TRBV11-2 . . TGTGCCAGCAGCTTCGAGGACGGGGGGCAAGGCGAGCAGTACTTC CASSFEDGGQGEQYF
TRBJ1-1 TRBV11-2 . once TGTGCCAGCAGCTTAAGGGGAGGGGAAGCGTACACTGAAGCTTTCTTT CASSLRGGEAYTEAFF
TRBJ2-7 TRBV7-9 . . TGTGCCAGCAGCTGGAGTCGGGGAAACTACGAGCAGTACTTC CASSWSRGNYEQYF
TRBJ1-1 TRBV5-1 . many TGCGCCAGCAGCTTGGCCGTTAGTGTGAACACTGAAGCTTTCTTT CASSLAVSVNTEAFF
TRBJ1-5 TRBV2 . . TGTGCCAGCAGTGAGAAACAGGGTAGCAATCAGCCCCAGCATTTT CASSEKQGSNQPQHF
TRBJ2-7 TRBV2 . many TGTGCCAGCAGTGTCTCGACAGGCGACGAGCAGTACTTC CASSVSTGDEQYF
TRBJ1-1 TRBV7-2 TRBD1 many TGTGCCAGCAGCTTAAGCGGACAGGGCCTGGGTGGCGCTTTCTTT CASSLSGQGLGGAFF
TRBJ1-2 TRBV5-6 . . TGTGCCAGCAGCTCCAGGGAAAAGTATGGCTACACCTTC CASSSREKYGYTF
TRBJ1-2 TRBV5-1 . . TGTGCCAGCAGCGTAGGATCCGGGGATGGCTACACCTTC CASSVGSGDGYTF
TRBJ2-5 TRBV5-8 . . TGTGCCAGCAGCCCCCAACCCCCGGAGACCCAGTACTTC CASSPQPPETQYF
TRBJ1-1 TRBV7-3 . few TGTGCCAGCAGCCCCTCCGTAGTGCGGGGGGCGCGGGTCAACACTGAAGCTTTCTTT CASSPSVVRGARVNTEAFF
TRBJ1-3 TRBV20-1 . many TGCAGTGCTACGCCCGGTGGAGGCTCTGGAAACACCATATATTTT CSATPGGGSGNTIYF
TRBJ2-7 TRBV7-3 TRBD2 . TGTGCCAGCAGCAAAAATAGCGGGGGCTACGAGCAGTACTTC CASSKNSGGYEQYF
TRBJ2-5 TRBV5-8 . few TGTGCCAGCAGCTTGTGGGATACCGCCCAGGAGACCCAGTACTTC CASSLWDTAQETQYF
TRBJ1-2 TRBV11-2 . many TGTGCCAGCAGCTCCCTCCTGGGACCCTATAACTATGGCTACACCTTC CASSSLLGPYNYGYTF
TRBJ1-1 TRBV6-6 . . TGTGCCAGCAGGGACCCGAGGGTTGAAGCTTTCTTT CASRDPRVEAFF
TRBJ1-1 TRBV12-3/TRBV12-4 . many TGTGCCAGCAGCGAAGAAGTAGGGACATGGAGGAACGGAGCTTTCTTT CASSEEVGTWRNGAFF
TRBJ2-7 TRBV29-1 TRBD2 . TGCAGCGTTGAAGGCCTAGCGGGAGCCTACGAGCAGTACTTC CSVEGLAGAYEQYF
TRBJ2-7 TRBV20-1 . many TGCAGTGCTAGAGGACAGCCCTACGAGCAGTACTTC CSARGQPYEQYF
TRBJ2-2 TRBV10-1 TRBD1 . TGCGCCAGCAGCCAAGCTACAGGGGTTAACACCGGGGAGCTGTTTTTT CASSQATGVNTGELFF
TRBJ2-7 TRBV7-2 TRBD2 many TGTGCCAGCAGGGGACTAGCGGACTCCTACGAGCAGTACTTC CASRGLADSYEQYF
TRBJ2-3 TRBV11-2 . once TGTGCCAGCAGCTTAAACGGGGGACCCACAGATACGCAGTATTTT CASSLNGGPTDTQYF
TRBJ1-3 TRBV19 TRBD1 . TGTGCCTGCATGGACAGGGAGAGAAACACCATATATTTT CACMDRERNTIYF
TRBJ1-6 TRBV4-3 . many TGCGCCAGCAGCCAAGGGGTACACAATTCACCCCTCCACTTT CASSQGVHNSPLHF
TRBJ2-5 TRBV10-3 . many TGTGCCATCACCCCAGGGCAGGGAGAGACCCAGTACTTC CAITPGQGETQYF
TRBJ2-7 TRBV12-3/TRBV12-4 TRBD1 . TGTGCCATCAGTACCAATTCCGGGACAGGGGACTACGAGCAGTACTTC CAISTNSGTGDYEQYF
TRBJ1-6 TRBV12-3/TRBV12-4 . . TGTGCCAGCAGTTTGGGGGCCGGAGGTTCACCCCTCCACTTT CASSLGAGGSPLHF
TRBJ1-6 TRBV25-1 TRBD1 . TGTGCCAGATTTAGCGGGACAGGGCTGGGATCACCCCTCCACTTT CARFSGTGLGSPLHF
TRBJ1-6 TRBV2 TRBD1 . TGTGCCAGCAACCGACAGGGGCGTCATTCACCCCTCCACTTT CASNRQGRHSPLHF
TRBJ1-5 TRBV20-1 . . TGCAGTGCAAGGGCCGCCTACGAGCATTTT CSARAAYEHF
TRBJ1-2 TRBV7-8 TRBD1 . TGTGCCAGCAGGTCTGGGACAGGGTACGCCTATGGCTACACCTTC CASRSGTGYAYGYTF